This T cell receptor beta chain was observed in a study of T cells in Graves' hyperthyroidism and ophthalmopathy. General study points: Expanded thyroid clonotypes (above 0.001) were mostly also found in blood. With a median lead of approximately 6 months before onset, the model predicted ophthalmopathy.

This clonotype was counted a few times. No antigen is known for it. Amplification of TCR beta CDR3 regions used RNA as the template. Using the HTBI primer set, a first-round RT-PCR was run on the TCR CDR3. Using its own MiXCR run on the multiplex PCR reads, TCRdb lists one record per CDR3 protein. Of about 59,000 distinct CDR3 sequences listed, roughly half were seen once; the top ten hold approximately 3.3%. With 4 bases removed from V and 11 bases from J, the gap between germline ends came to 16 bases. Germline V lookup: CDR1 SNHLY, CDR2 FYNNEI. CDR3 length: 13 residues. A NOSPECS grade of at least 4, a Clinical Activity Score of at least 3 and duration under 3 months were recorded in ophthalmopathy patients. Clinical symptoms, serum thyroxine and TRAb, thyroid ultrasound and orbital computed tomography together formed the diagnostic basis.

Sequencing was done on a sample of blood. This TCR was sampled from a woman in her fifties or sixties with Graves' ophthalmopathy. The V gene is TRBV2, the J gene TRBJ2-3; D perhaps matches TRBD2 (5 bases). CDR3 sequence (DNA): TGTGCCAGCAGTGGACTATCCTACAATGAGCAGTATTTT. Protein: CASSGLSYNEQYF. Supplemented by reference TRBV2 and TRBJ2-3, the full variable domain reads EPEVTQTPSHQVTQMGQEVILRCVPISNHLYFYWYRQILGQKVEFLVSFYNNEISEKSEIFDDQFSVERPDGSNFTLKIRSTKLEDSAMYFCASSGLSYNEQYFGPGTRLTVL.